These T cell receptor beta chains were read from a single sample in a study of T cell responses to AZD1222 COVID-19 vaccine. The data were produced by immunoSEQ multiplex PCR, yet TCRdb's version contains in-frame clones alone and is incomplete. Here the sample spans tens of thousands of clones, about nine tenths being singletons. The specimen comprised peripheral blood, sampled on day 0 of AZD1222 vaccination. Receptors originate from an adult in good health. The CDR3 runs from the conserved cysteine through the conserved F or W. The D gene is left open where the match is weak. Part of the rows lack a size; the others show once, few, many or a class for expanded clones.

j_call v_call clone_size d_call cdr3_nt cdr3_aa
TRBJ1-4 TRBV6-6 NA NA TGTGCCAGCAGCTCCGTGGCTTTATCGGATGAAAAACTGTTTTTT CASSSVALSDEKLFF
TRBJ2-2 TRBV4-1 NA TRBD1 TGCGCCAGCAGCCAAGGGGGACAGGGAATGGCCGGGGAGCTGTTTTTT CASSQGGQGMAGELFF
TRBJ2-3 TRBV5-1 NA TRBD1 TGCGCCAGCAGCATTGGGACAGGGTTATACACAGATACGCAGTATTTT CASSIGTGLYTDTQYF
TRBJ1-2 TRBV5-4 NA NA TGTGCCAGCAGTTTCCAACACCAGGCTGGCTACACCTTC CASSFQHQAGYTF
TRBJ2-2 TRBV28 NA NA TGTGCCAGCCATGACCATTCCGTGGTCACCGGGGAGCTGTTTTTT CASHDHSVVTGELFF
TRBJ2-1 TRBV19 NA NA TGTGCCAGTAGTATAGGAAAAGGGAGTCGGGATGAGCAGTTCTTC CASSIGKGSRDEQFF
TRBJ1-2 TRBV5-1 NA NA TGCGCCAGCAGCTTGGGACCGGTCCAGAACTATGGCTACACCTTC CASSLGPVQNYGYTF
TRBJ1-1 TRBV12-5 few NA TGTGCTAGTGGTTTGGAATTGGGGGGGCGCGGATGGACTGAAGCTTTCTTT CASGLELGGRGWTEAFF
TRBJ2-6 TRBV10-3 NA NA TGTGCCATCGGTACGGGCTCTGGGGCCAACGTCCTGACTTTC CAIGTGSGANVLTF
TRBJ2-7 TRBV6-1 NA NA TGTGCCAGCAGTGAAGACAGGATCTTCTACGAGCAGTACTTC CASSEDRIFYEQYF
TRBJ2-1 TRBV13 NA NA TGTGCCAGCAGCTTAGCCAGGGCGAATGAGCAGTTCTTC CASSLARANEQFF
TRBJ1-6 TRBV5-1 NA NA TGCGCCAGCAGCTACCCGGACAGTCCACCCCTCCACTTT CASSYPDSPPLHF
TRBJ2-1 TRBV7-2 NA NA TGTGCCAGCAGCCCTCCCGCCGGTCGGCGTAAGAGCTCCTACAATGAGCAGTTCTTC CASSPPAGRRKSSYNEQFF
TRBJ1-1 TRBV25-1 NA TRBD1 TGTGCCAGCAGTGTACCGGGGACAGGGGGCCTTAGAGCTTTCTTT CASSVPGTGGLRAFF
TRBJ1-3 TRBV30 NA NA TGTGCCTGGAGTTCCGGAAACACCATATATTTT CAWSSGNTIYF
TRBJ1-1 TRBV5-5 NA NA TGTGCCAGCAGCTTCCTCCCAGGGATGAACACTGAAGCTTTCTTT CASSFLPGMNTEAFF
TRBJ2-1 TRBV6-5 once TRBD1 TGTGCCAGCAGTTACGAAGGGGGCCGGCAGAGTGAGCAGTTCTTC CASSYEGGRQSEQFF